These T cell receptor beta chains were read from a single sample in a study of cytomegalovirus exposure and HLA in healthy donors. Method: immunoSEQ multiplex PCR; TCRdb's copy keeps in-frame clones and lacks some. The sample has 110,000 or so clones, about four fifths seen once. Sequenced: PBMCs. The receptors stem from a woman aged 18-29 years in good health and CMV-seronegative. Both conserved end residues are part of each CDR3. Fields, in order: CDR3 protein, CDR3 DNA, clone size, D gene, V gene, J gene. The D gene is left open where the match is weak. Only part of the rows carry a size: once, few, many, or a class if the clone is expanded.

CASSPSGGEGWVKKLFF,TGTGCCAGCAGCCCATCTGGAGGGGAGGGTTGGGTGAAGAAACTGTTTTTT,few,-,TRBV9,TRBJ1-4
CASSRRSDIVITVGYTF,TGTGCCAGCTCCCGTAGATCAGACATTGTCATAACGGTTGGCTACACCTTC,once,-,TRBV9,TRBJ1-2
CASSLGDRAGEKLFF,TGTGCCAGCAGTTTAGGGGACAGGGCGGGTGAAAAACTGTTTTTT,-,TRBD1,TRBV27,TRBJ1-4
CASSFLPGLQETQYF,TGTGCCAGCAGTTTTTTGCCAGGCCTTCAAGAGACCCAGTACTTC,-,-,TRBV28,TRBJ2-5
CASSLSGVSTDTQYF,TGTGCCAGCAGCTTATCAGGGGTTAGCACAGATACGCAGTATTTT,-,-,TRBV7-2,TRBJ2-3
CASSRPRTGYPETQYF,TGTGCCAGCTCACGACCGCGGACAGGTTACCCAGAGACCCAGTACTTC,-,TRBD1,TRBV18,TRBJ2-5
CASSSAPGQVNEKLFF,TGCGCCAGCAGCTCGGCTCCGGGACAGGTTAATGAAAAACTGTTTTTT,once,TRBD1,TRBV5-1,TRBJ1-4
CASRMAAGDSYEQYF,TGTGCCAGTAGGATGGCAGCGGGAGATTCCTACGAGCAGTACTTC,-,TRBD2,TRBV19,TRBJ2-7
CASSLGDRGTSPLHF,TGTGCCAGCAGTTTAGGGGACAGGGGAACTTCACCCCTCCACTTT,-,TRBD1,TRBV28,TRBJ1-6
CASSPGAGEAFF,TGTGCCAGCAGCCCAGGGGCCGGGGAAGCTTTCTTT,-,-,TRBV7-9,TRBJ1-1
CASGPTSGTQNTEAFF,TGTGCCAGCGGACCCACCTCCGGGACACAAAACACTGAAGCTTTCTTT,-,-,TRBV27,TRBJ1-1
CASVTSGVYNEQFF,TGTGCCAGCGTAACTAGCGGGGTATACAATGAGCAGTTCTTC,-,TRBD2,TRBV28,TRBJ2-1
CASSPLVTSSTDTQYF,TGCGCCAGCAGCCCGCTCGTGACTAGCTCCACAGATACGCAGTATTTT,-,TRBD2,TRBV4-3,TRBJ2-3
CASQGMGSNQPQHF,TGTGCCAGCCAGGGGATGGGGAGCAATCAGCCCCAGCATTTT,many,-,TRBV28,TRBJ1-5
CASSLGGQPYSNQPQHF,TGTGCCAGCAGCTTAGGAGGGCAGCCCTATAGCAATCAGCCCCAGCATTTT,-,-,TRBV7-8,TRBJ1-5
CASSLLTSDNEQFF,TGTGCCAGCAGCTTATTGACTAGCGACAATGAGCAGTTCTTC,few,TRBD2,TRBV7-8,TRBJ2-1
CASSLDRTVNSPLHF,TGTGCCAGCAGCTTAGATAGGACAGTAAATTCACCCCTCCACTTT,-,-,TRBV7-9,TRBJ1-6
CASSPDRGNRGYTF,TGTGCCAGCAGCCCAGACAGGGGTAACCGTGGCTACACCTTC,-,TRBD1,TRBV5-4,TRBJ1-2
CASSLASSGSSYEQYF,TGCGCCAGCAGCTTGGCCTCTAGCGGGAGCTCCTACGAGCAGTACTTC,-,TRBD2,TRBV5-1,TRBJ2-7
CASSFLTAANTEAFF,TGTGCCAGCAGTTTCCTGACAGCAGCGAACACTGAAGCTTTCTTT,few,-,TRBV2,TRBJ1-1
CASSRQLGGRGREQYF,TGCGCCAGCAGCCGCCAGTTGGGCGGGAGAGGGAGGGAGCAGTACTTC,-,TRBD2,TRBV4-1,TRBJ2-7
CASSWRGSSYNEQFF,TGTGCCAGCAGTTGGCGGGGAAGCTCCTACAATGAGCAGTTCTTC,-,-,TRBV6-5,TRBJ2-1
CASRPGGPVTEAFF,TGTGCCAGCAGACCCGGGGGGCCGGTCACTGAAGCTTTCTTT,-,-,TRBV6-5,TRBJ1-1
CARSSKKSGQGIGSGNTIYF,TGTGCCAGAAGCTCGAAGAAAAGCGGACAGGGGATAGGGTCAGGAAACACCATATATTTT,-,TRBD1,TRBV5-3,TRBJ1-3
CASSQTQTDTGELFF,TGCGCCAGCAGCCAGACCCAGACAGACACCGGGGAGCTGTTTTTT,many,-,TRBV5-1,TRBJ2-2
CASSWTEPSDEQYF,TGCGCCAGCAGCTGGACTGAACCTAGTGACGAGCAGTACTTC,-,-,TRBV5-1,TRBJ2-7
CASSIAPSGGGTQYF,TGTGCCAGTAGTATAGCTCCTAGCGGGGGTGGTACGCAGTATTTT,once,TRBD2,TRBV19,TRBJ2-3
CASSSYPDRSPLF,TGTGCCAGCAGCTCATACCCGGACAGGTCCCCCCTCTTC,-,TRBD1,TRBV5-6,TRBJ2-7
CASSPSQGSYEQYF,TGTGCCAGCAGCCCCTCGCAGGGCTCCTACGAGCAGTACTTC,-,-,TRBV7-9,TRBJ2-7
CASSDSGRDEQYF,TGTGCCAGCAGCGATAGCGGGAGAGACGAGCAGTACTTC,-,TRBD2,TRBV13,TRBJ2-7
CASSEIERERGNEQFF,TGTGCCAGCAGTGAAATCGAGCGGGAGAGAGGTAATGAGCAGTTCTTC,-,TRBD2,TRBV6-1,TRBJ2-1
CASSPSEFSNQPQHF,TGTGCCAGCAGCCCCTCCGAGTTTAGCAATCAGCCCCAGCATTTT,-,-,TRBV28,TRBJ1-5
CASSYGQDSYEQYF,TGCGCCAGCAGCTATGGACAGGACTCCTACGAGCAGTACTTC,-,TRBD1,TRBV5-1,TRBJ2-7
CSVLTGVEETQYF,TGCAGCGTTCTGACAGGGGTAGAAGAGACCCAGTACTTC,-,TRBD1,TRBV29-1,TRBJ2-5
CASSGTETYEQYF,TGTGCCAGCAGCGGGACAGAGACCTACGAGCAGTACTTC,-,TRBD1,TRBV28,TRBJ2-7
CASTTDRGTYGYTF,TGTGCCAGCACAACTGACAGGGGTACCTATGGCTACACCTTC,-,TRBD1,TRBV6-1,TRBJ1-2
CASSLNGQSYGYTF,TGTGCCAGCAGTTTAAATGGGCAGAGCTATGGCTACACCTTC,-,-,TRBV27,TRBJ1-2
CASSQGGQGLDTQYF,TGCGCCAGCAGCCAGGGGGGACAGGGCTTAGATACGCAGTATTTT,-,TRBD1,TRBV4-1,TRBJ2-3
CASRQEMNTEAFF,TGCGCCAGTCGACAGGAAATGAACACTGAAGCTTTCTTT,-,-,TRBV10-1,TRBJ1-1
CAISEEFGELFF,TGTGCCATCTCGGAGGAGTTCGGGGAGCTGTTTTTT,-,-,TRBV10-3,TRBJ2-2
CASSSKPLSFSTDTQYF,TGTGCCAGCAGTTCCAAGCCTTTGTCCTTTAGCACAGATACGCAGTATTTT,-,-,TRBV27,TRBJ2-3
CSVQEGNTEAFF,TGCAGCGTTCAGGAGGGGAACACTGAAGCTTTCTTT,-,-,TRBV29-1,TRBJ1-1
CASSPQGFTNYGYTF,TGCGCCAGCAGCCCCCAGGGGTTCACTAACTATGGCTACACCTTC,-,-,TRBV10-2,TRBJ1-2
CAGGEPNNEQFF,TGTGCCGGGGGGGAGCCGAACAATGAGCAGTTCTTC,-,TRBD2,TRBV7-9,TRBJ2-1
CASSYSGTDTYEQYF,TGTGCCAGCAGTTACTCCGGGACAGATACCTACGAGCAGTACTTC,few,TRBD1,TRBV6-5,TRBJ2-7
CASSNTYSNQPQHF,TGTGCCAGTAGTAACACGTATAGCAATCAGCCCCAGCATTTT,-,-,TRBV19,TRBJ1-5